The clone carrying this TCR beta chain was picked up many times. Its target is not known. This entry belongs to a study of T-cell reconstitution after alpha-beta-depleted transplantation in children. For TCRbeta, the library was prepared with unique molecular identifiers. MiXCR, applied by TCRdb to the PCR reads, yields one record per CDR3 protein. The data show about 260,000 distinct CDR3 sequences, with 6.5% to 9% seen just once and approximately 6% held by the top ten. Notes on the study in general: T-cell numbers and diversity one year post-transplant derived largely from freshly generated T cells. High day-60 TCRbeta diversity in some patients came from surviving recipient T cells and thymic progenitors.

Here the sequenced sample was PBMCs, mostly from graft donor cells, taken 180 days after TCRalphabeta/CD19-depleted stem cell transplant. This TCR was sampled from a male patient younger than 18 who had a stem cell transplant for acute lymphoblastic leukemia, so the T cells may come from the graft donor.

The DNA of the CDR3 is TGTGCCAGCAGTTTATCAGGGGTTGGCTACACCTTC. This gives the protein CASSLSGVGYTF. This rearrangement joins TRBV28 to TRBJ1-2, with a tentative D call TRBD1 (6 bases). Per the germline V gene, CDR1 is MDHEN and CDR2 is SYDVKM. The CDR3 is 12 amino acids. With 1 base removed from V and 7 bases from J, the gap between germline ends came to 7 bases.